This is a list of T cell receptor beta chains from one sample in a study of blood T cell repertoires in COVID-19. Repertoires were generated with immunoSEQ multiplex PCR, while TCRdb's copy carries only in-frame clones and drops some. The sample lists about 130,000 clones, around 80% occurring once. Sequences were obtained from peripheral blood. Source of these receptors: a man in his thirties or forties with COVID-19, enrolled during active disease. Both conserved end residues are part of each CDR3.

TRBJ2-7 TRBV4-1 CASSQASPLLAGVAYEQYF
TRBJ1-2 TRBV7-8 CASSLPGQGVYGYTF
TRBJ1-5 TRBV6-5 CASSAITGSNQPQHF
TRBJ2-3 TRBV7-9 CASSLSELAGGDTQYF
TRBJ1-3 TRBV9 CASSPGNTIYF
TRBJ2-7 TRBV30 CAWKSRVLHHEQYF
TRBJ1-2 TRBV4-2 CASSQEVGTGGVYGYTF
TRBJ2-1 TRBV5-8 CASSLLSGRASEQFF
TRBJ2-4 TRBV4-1 CASSFETSFIAKNIQYF
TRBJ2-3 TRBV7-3 CASSLWEGGQETDTQYF
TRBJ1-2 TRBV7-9 CASSSQMNYGYTF
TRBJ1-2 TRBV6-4 CASSDSTGGHGYTF
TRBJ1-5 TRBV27 CASSLRIGGTEPQHF
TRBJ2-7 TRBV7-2 CASTWTSGSHEQYF
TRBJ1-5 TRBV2 CASRDSRSLNQPQHF
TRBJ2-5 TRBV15 CATSRDIQETQYF
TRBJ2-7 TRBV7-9 CASSLNSGLATYEQYF